There are a few counts of the clone carrying this TCR beta chain. Per the authors' pipeline: Counts of nucleated cells, estimated from reference gene primer amplification, were obtained. Sequencing used immunoSEQ multiplex PCR; TCRdb keeps in-frame clones, though not all of them. V and J calls and clone size follow that table, whereas D and trimming were derived from the DNA. The table includes tens of thousands of clones, around 83% detected once. This sample was included in a study of blood T cell repertoires in COVID-19. Study overall: Collection of acute and convalescent COVID-19 samples took place in the United States, Italy and Spain. Nucleic acid was either cDNA or gDNA, and it came from T cells, B-cell-depleted T cells, or PBMCs.

Germline V gene lookup returns CDR1 SGHNT and CDR2 YENEEA. Trimming took 3 bases from V and 4 from J, leaving 7 bases between them. This CDR3 has 14 residues. The specimen was peripheral blood. This TCR came from a man in his sixties with acute or convalescent COVID-19. This chain uses TRBV11-3 with TRBJ1-6, with D maybe TRBD1 (5 bases). Here the CDR3 reads CASSFGHYNSPLHF. CDR3 sequence (DNA): TGTGCCAGCAGCTTCGGACATTATAATTCACCCCTCCACTTT.